The subject of this entry is one T cell receptor (beta chain). The antigen is not known. As defined, naive CD8 cells were CD45RO-negative and positively selected for CCR7, with terminally differentiated effector memory CD45RA+ cells excluded. The source of the sample is a study of shared clonotypes between healthy human individuals. On the study more broadly: Aged 18 to 49, the donors were two women and a few men.

Clones were sequenced by immunoSEQ multiplex PCR, and TCRdb holds only the in-frame ones, with some missing. The sample gives nearly 2 million clones, about 95% of which show up once; under 1.5% is in the top ten. Whole-study findings and limits: Naive subsets generally had larger estimated richness than memory subsets.

Germline V gene sequence: CDR1 SQVTM, CDR2 ANQGSEA. The CDR3 contains 14 residues. V trimming: 4 bases; J trimming: 3 bases; junction bases outside the gene matches: 5. The clonotype was recovered from a man aged 18-30 years in good health. Sequencing input: naive CD8+ T cells sorted from blood. This chain links TRBV29-1 with TRBJ2-1, with 8 bases aligning to TRBD1. The CDR3 region has the DNA TGCAGCGTTGGTGGACAGGGCAACTACAATGAGCAGTTCTTC. It codes for CSVGGQGNYNEQFF.